One and the same sample provided the 15 T cell receptor beta chains below, sequenced in a study of identical twins. TCRdb reanalysed the 5' RACE reads using MiXCR and keeps one entry per CDR3 protein. The table includes about 700,000 distinct CDR3 sequences, about 9.4% detected once. This sample was also put to use in a study of yellow fever vaccine responses in identical twins.

The specimen sequenced was PBMCs. The receptors come from a woman aged 18-29 years in good health.

The V gene is TRBV30, the J gene TRBJ1-1; D ambiguous. The V gene lost 0 bases and the J gene lost 6 bases, with 14 bases spanning the gap. The CDR3 sequence is 14 residues long. CDR1 GTSNPN and CDR2 SVGIG come from the germline V gene (reference sequence). The DNA for the CDR3 is TGTGCCTGGAGTGTAAGTCTCTCCAGTCCTGAAGCTTTCTTT. This translates into CAWSVSLSSPEAFF.

The chain employs TRBV28 and TRBJ2-5; 7 nucleotides line up with TRBD1. CDR1 MDHEN and CDR2 SYDVKM come from the germline V gene. The junction had 5 bases not matched to a gene; V was cut back by 6 bases and J by 1 base. This CDR3 has 14 amino acids. CDR3 sequence: CASSVDRAQETQYF. The CDR3 DNA reads TGTGCCAGCAGCGTTGACAGGGCCCAAGAGACCCAGTACTTC.

The rearrangement links TRBV7-9 to TRBJ2-1; D uncertain. The length of the CDR3 is 15 residues. From germline, CDR1 is SEHNR and CDR2 FQNEAQ (reference sequence). The V gene lost 5 bases and the J gene lost 5 bases, with 16 bases spanning the gap. The CDR3 DNA reads as TGTGCCAGCAGCGCATACTCGGACCATAACAATGAGCAGTTCTTC. Its protein is CASSAYSDHNNEQFF.

This clonotype was observed many times. The chain has TRBV12-3 or TRBV12-4 and TRBJ1-6; D possibly corresponds to TRBD1 (5 bases). V was trimmed by 2 bases and J by 5 bases, leaving 7 bases between them. This CDR3 spans 14 amino acids. CDR3 nucleotide sequence: TGTGCCAGCAGTTTACGGGGCGATAATTCACCCCTCCACTTT. Translating gives CASSLRGDNSPLHF.

About this clonotype: At one end the junction does not follow the germline gene, possibly because of a read error. J is TRBJ2-1 and V is TRBV27; 10 bases align to TRBD2. The CDR3 totals 14 residues. Germline lookup yields CDR1 MNHEY and CDR2 SMNVEV (reference sequence). The CDR3 DNA sequence: TGTGCCAGCTCCCCCGGGCAGCGGGAGGGCCTTGTCCTCTTC. Translating it yields CASSPGQREGLVLF.

This clonotype was picked up one time. The gene calls are TRBV24-1 and TRBJ2-5; D is possibly TRBD1 or TRBD2 (6 bases each). Trimming pared 5 bases from V and 2 bases from J, leaving 14 bases between. This CDR3 contains 15 residues. Germline CDR1 KGHDR, CDR2 SFDVKD. As DNA, the CDR3 is TGTGCCACCAGTGGAACACAGGGAGGACAAGAGACCCAGTACTTC. Its translation: CATSGTQGGQETQYF.

The sample holds a few counts of this clonotype. This chain uses TRBV6-1 with TRBJ2-5; 7 nucleotides agree with TRBD1. The CDR3 contains 13 residues. Trimming took 6 bases from V and 5 from J; bases not matched to a gene: 6. CDR1 is MNHNS and CDR2 is SASEGT in the germline V gene. The CDR3 region has the DNA TGTGCCAGCAGGGACAGGATTAGGGAGACCCAGTACTTC. Translation: CASRDRIRETQYF.

There are a few counts of this clonotype. The chain is built from TRBV27 and TRBJ2-7; TRBD2 agrees at 7 bases. CDR1 MNHEY and CDR2 SMNVEV come from the germline V gene (reference sequence). Germline trimming cut 6 bases from V and 0 bases from J; bases unmatched to any gene: 5. This CDR3 has 14 residues. The CDR3 DNA follows: TGTGCCAGCAGCCAGGCTAGCGGCTCCTACGAGCAGTACTTC. Protein product: CASSQASGSYEQYF.

The table lists this clonotype with many counts. This rearrangement joins TRBV10-3 to TRBJ2-1, with D possibly being TRBD1 or TRBD2 (6 bases each). Trimming cost V 3 bases and J 4 bases, with 13 bases left between them. The CDR3 sequence is 15 residues long. Germline V gives CDR1 ENHRY, CDR2 SYGVKD. CDR3: CAISDAGGGYNEQFF. The CDR3 DNA follows: TGTGCCATCAGTGATGCCGGGGGCGGGTACAATGAGCAGTTCTTC.

In its sample, this clonotype was seen many times. The chain combines TRBV6-1 with TRBJ1-6, with D possibly TRBD1 on 6 matching bases. This CDR3 comprises 17 residues. V dropped 7 bases and J dropped 2 bases, with 18 bases sitting between them. Germline CDR1 MNHNS, CDR2 SASEGT. The CDR3 region has the DNA TGTGCCAGCACCGGAAGGAAGGGGGTGACCTATAATTCACCCCTCCACTTT. Amino acid sequence: CASTGRKGVTYNSPLHF.

The rearrangement links TRBV7-9 to TRBJ1-2; no clear D gene. CDR1 and CDR2 (germline): SEHNR, FQNEAQ (reference sequence). This CDR3 contains 16 residues. V shed 1 base and J shed 3 bases, with 15 bases lying between them. The CDR3, as DNA: TGTGCCAGCAGCTTAGGGATAGGTCCTGACTACTATGGCTACACCTTC. Translated: CASSLGIGPDYYGYTF. Complete variable domain (other parts from reference TRBV7-9 and TRBJ1-2): DTGVSQNPRHKITKRGQNVTFRCDPISEHNRLYWYRQTLGQGPEFLTYFQNEAQLEKSRLLSDRFSAERPKGSFSTLEIQRTEQGDSAMYLCASSLGIGPDYYGYTFGSGTRLTVV.

This clonotype was seen only a few times. This rearrangement joins TRBV9 to TRBJ2-7; D not certain. Germline CDR1 reads SGDLS; CDR2 reads YYNGEE. Trimming stripped 0 bases from V and 2 bases from J, with 9 bases between. The CDR3 runs 14 residues. The CDR3 region has the DNA TGTGCCAGCAGCGTAGGTCAGGCGACCTACGAGCAGTACTTC. It codes for CASSVGQATYEQYF.

This clonotype was detected ten times or more. The V call is TRBV6-1, the J call TRBJ2-1; D remains unclear. Between the trimmed V and J ends, which lost 8 bases and 2 bases, there was a span of 19 bases. The CDR3 loop spans 16 amino acids. Germline V gene sequence: CDR1 MNHNS, CDR2 SASEGT. CDR3 nucleotides: TGTGCCAGCGGCAACACCCGGGTGGCCCCCTACAATGAGCAGTTCTTC. Its translation is CASGNTRVAPYNEQFF.

V and J are TRBV2 and TRBJ2-2, with D uncertain. CDR1 and CDR2 from the germline V gene are SNHLY and FYNNEI. The CDR3 is 15 amino acids. V lost 7 bases and J 2 bases, leaving 14 bases between the germline ends. The CDR3 loop is CASTLRRRNTGELFF. CDR3 nucleotides: TGTGCCAGCACCCTTCGTCGTAGAAACACCGGGGAGCTGTTTTTT.

The chain uses TRBV5-6 and TRBJ2-7; D gene ambiguous. Per germline, CDR1 SGHDT and CDR2 YYEEEE. V gave up 4 bases and J gave up 6 bases, with 11 bases separating them. The CDR3 length is 12 residues. The CDR3 loop reads CASSQPTLEQYF. Written as DNA, the CDR3 is TGTGCCAGCAGCCAACCCACTCTCGAGCAGTACTTC.